Presented here are 9 T cell receptor beta chains from one specimen sequenced in a study of technical replicates of blood from several donors. Sequenced by immunoSEQ multiplex PCR; TCRdb stores in-frame clones only, minus some. The data show tens of thousands of clones, about nine tenths seen once. Sequencing used T cells isolated from PBMCs. Receptor source: a human donor in good health.

V gene TRBV2 combines with J gene TRBJ2-2; D possibly corresponds to TRBD1 (6 bases). Deletions cut 6 bases from V and 6 bases from J, with 8 bases between. Germline lookup yields CDR1 SNHLY and CDR2 FYNNEI. The CDR3 spans 12 residues. The CDR3, as DNA: TGTGCCAGCAGGACAGGCCCCGGGGAGCTGTTTTTT. Encoded protein: CASRTGPGELFF. The full variable domain, rest sourced from reference TRBV2 and TRBJ2-2, is EPEVTQTPSHQVTQMGQEVILRCVPISNHLYFYWYRQILGQKVEFLVSFYNNEISEKSEIFDDQFSVERPDGSNFTLKIRSTKLEDSAMYFCASRTGPGELFFGEGSRLTVL.

This clone was observed a single time. CDR3 amino acids: CATSRERMAEPYYEQYF. CDR3 sequence (DNA): TGTGCCACCAGCAGGGAGAGAATGGCGGAGCCCTACTACGAGCAGTACTTC. V is TRBV15 and J is TRBJ2-7; no firm D call. V was shortened by 3 bases and J by 3 bases, with 21 bases between the two germline ends. This CDR3 is 17 amino acids long. The germline CDR1 and CDR2 sequences are LNHNV and YYDKDF (reference sequence).

This chain links TRBV29-1 with TRBJ2-5; TRBD2 matches 8 bases. CDR3 length equals 12 residues. Germline values: CDR1 SQVTM, CDR2 ANQGSEA. J lost 5 bases, V lost 6 bases, and 5 bases had no gene match. CDR3 nucleotides: TGCAGCGTGACTAGCGTTGGGGAGACCCAGTACTTC. It translates to CSVTSVGETQYF.

The CDR3: CASSTYRGSNQPQHF. The CDR3 nucleotides are TGTGCCAGCAGCACGTACAGGGGAAGCAATCAGCCCCAGCATTTT. The V gene is TRBV5-6, the J gene TRBJ1-5; TRBD1 matches at 7 bases. The CDR3 runs 15 residues. Trimming removed 4 bases from V and 1 base from J; junction bases left unmatched: 5. Germline CDR1 and CDR2: SGHDT and YYEEEE. The variable domain in full, with the rest retrieved from reference TRBV5-6 and TRBJ1-5, is DAGVTQSPTHLIKTRGQQVTLRCSPKSGHDTVSWYQQALGQGPQFIFQYYEEEERQRGNFPDRFSGHQFPNYSSELNVNALLLGDSALYLCASSTYRGSNQPQHFGDGTRLSIL.

The chain is built from TRBV5-8 and TRBJ2-7; TRBD1 might be the D (6 bases). Trimming pared 3 bases from V and 4 bases from J, leaving 17 bases between. CDR3 length: 15 residues. Germline V gene lookup returns CDR1 SGHTS and CDR2 YDEGEE. The CDR3 loop is CASSSTGWGVYEQYF. CDR3 nucleotide sequence: TGTGCCAGCAGCTCTACAGGGTGGGGAGTATACGAGCAGTACTTC.

The chain uses TRBV11-3 and TRBJ2-5; 7 bases map to TRBD2. Germline-derived CDR1 and CDR2 are SGHNT and YENEEA. The CDR3 covers 14 residues. The V segment lost 4 bases and the J segment 5 bases; nucleotides outside the gene matches: 7. CDR3 nucleotides: TGTGCCAGCAGCTGGGAGACTAGCCTTGAGACCCAGTACTTC. It codes for CASSWETSLETQYF.

The rearrangement joins TRBV11-2 to TRBJ1-1, with D perhaps matching TRBD1 (5 bases). Germline-derived CDR1 and CDR2 are SGHAT and FQNNGV. V was trimmed by 1 base and J by 10 bases, leaving 10 bases between them. This CDR3 is built from 12 residues. The CDR3 is CASSLVRGGAFF. Here the CDR3 DNA reads TGTGCCAGCAGCTTAGTTAGGGGAGGAGCTTTCTTT.

The chain employs TRBV7-9 and TRBJ1-2; 9 bases align to TRBD1. The CDR3 extends over 14 amino acids. After removal of 6 bases from V and 2 bases from J, the junction contained 4 bases not matched to a gene. CDR1 and CDR2 from the germline V gene are SEHNR and FQNEAQ (reference sequence). The CDR3 nucleotides read TGTGCCAGCAGGGGGACAGGGCTGAACTATGGCTACACCTTC. Encoded protein: CASRGTGLNYGYTF.

The V gene is TRBV27, the J gene TRBJ1-2; the D gene is possibly TRBD1 (5 bases). The CDR3 covers 13 residues. With 7 bases removed from V and 8 bases from J, the gap between germline ends came to 17 bases. Germline V CDR1 and CDR2: MNHEY, SMNVEV (reference sequence). CDR3 nucleotides: TGTGCCAGCACCTTTAGCGGGGCGCGCGGCTACACCTTC. This codes for CASTFSGARGYTF.